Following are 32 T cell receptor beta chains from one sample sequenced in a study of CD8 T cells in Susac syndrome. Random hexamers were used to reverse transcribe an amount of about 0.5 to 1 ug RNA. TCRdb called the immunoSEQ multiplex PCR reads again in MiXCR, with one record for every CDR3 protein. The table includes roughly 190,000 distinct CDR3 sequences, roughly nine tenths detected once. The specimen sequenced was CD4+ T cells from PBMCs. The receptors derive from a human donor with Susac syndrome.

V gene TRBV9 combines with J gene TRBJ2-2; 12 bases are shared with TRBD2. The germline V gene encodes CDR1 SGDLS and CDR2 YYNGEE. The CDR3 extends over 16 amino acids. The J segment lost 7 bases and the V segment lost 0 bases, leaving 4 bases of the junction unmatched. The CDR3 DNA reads TGTGCCAGCAGCGTAGGGACTAGCGGGAATATCGGGGAGCTGTTTTTT. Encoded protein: CASSVGTSGNIGELFF. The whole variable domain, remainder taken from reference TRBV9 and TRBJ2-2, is DSGVTQTPKHLITATGQRVTLRCSPRSGDLSVYWYQQSLDQGLQFLIQYYNGEERAKGNILERFSAQQFPDLHSELNLSSLELGDSALYFCASSVGTSGNIGELFFGEGSRLTVL.

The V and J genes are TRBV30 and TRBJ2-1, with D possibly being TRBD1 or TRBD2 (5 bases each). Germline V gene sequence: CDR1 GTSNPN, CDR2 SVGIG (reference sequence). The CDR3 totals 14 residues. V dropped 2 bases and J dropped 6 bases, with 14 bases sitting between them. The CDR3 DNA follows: TGTGCCTGGAGTTTGGGGGTAGAGGTCAATGAGCAGTTCTTC. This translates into CAWSLGVEVNEQFF.

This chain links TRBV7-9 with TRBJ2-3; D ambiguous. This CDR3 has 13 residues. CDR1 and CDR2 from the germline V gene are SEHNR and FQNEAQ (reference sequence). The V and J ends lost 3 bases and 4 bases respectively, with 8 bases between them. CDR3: CASSLSGSDTQYF. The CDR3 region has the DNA TGTGCCAGCAGCTTGTCTGGTTCAGATACGCAGTATTTT.

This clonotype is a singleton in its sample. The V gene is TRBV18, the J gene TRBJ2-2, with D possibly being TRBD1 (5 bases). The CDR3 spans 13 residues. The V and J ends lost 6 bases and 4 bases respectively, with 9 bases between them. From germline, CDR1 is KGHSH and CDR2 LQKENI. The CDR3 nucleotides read TGTGCCAGCTCTCCGGACACCACCGGGGAGCTGTTTTTT. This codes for CASSPDTTGELFF. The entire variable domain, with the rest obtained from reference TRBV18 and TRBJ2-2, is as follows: NAGVMQNPRHLVRRRGQEARLRCSPMKGHSHVYWYRQLPEEGLKFMVYLQKENIIDESGMPKERFSAEFPKEGPSILRIQQVVRGDSAAYFCASSPDTTGELFFGEGSRLTVL.

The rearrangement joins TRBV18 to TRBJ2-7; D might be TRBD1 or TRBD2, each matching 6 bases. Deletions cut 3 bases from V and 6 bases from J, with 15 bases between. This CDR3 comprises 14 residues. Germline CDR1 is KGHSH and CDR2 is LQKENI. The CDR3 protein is CASSPPLGGAEQYF. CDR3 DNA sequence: TGTGCCAGCTCACCTCCACTGGGGGGCGCCGAGCAGTACTTC. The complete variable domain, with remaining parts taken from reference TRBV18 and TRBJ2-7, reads NAGVMQNPRHLVRRRGQEARLRCSPMKGHSHVYWYRQLPEEGLKFMVYLQKENIIDESGMPKERFSAEFPKEGPSILRIQQVVRGDSAAYFCASSPPLGGAEQYFGPGTRLTVT.

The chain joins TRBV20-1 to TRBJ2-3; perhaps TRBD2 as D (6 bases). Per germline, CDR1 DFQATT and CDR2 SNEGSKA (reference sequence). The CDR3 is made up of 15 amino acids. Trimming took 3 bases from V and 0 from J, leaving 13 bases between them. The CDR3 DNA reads TGCAGTGCTAGCCCGGGCGGGGTAAGCACAGATACGCAGTATTTT. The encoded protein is CSASPGGVSTDTQYF.

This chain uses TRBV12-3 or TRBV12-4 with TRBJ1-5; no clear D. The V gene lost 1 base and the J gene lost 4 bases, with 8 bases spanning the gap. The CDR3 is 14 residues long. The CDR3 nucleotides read TGTGCCAGCAGTTTAGGAAGACCTAATCAGCCCCAGCATTTT. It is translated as CASSLGRPNQPQHF.

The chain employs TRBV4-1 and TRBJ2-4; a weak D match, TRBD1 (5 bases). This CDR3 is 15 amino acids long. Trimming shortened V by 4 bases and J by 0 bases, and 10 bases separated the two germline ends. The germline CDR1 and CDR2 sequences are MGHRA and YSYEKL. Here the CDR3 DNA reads TGCGCCAGCAGCCTCAGCAGGGTAGCCAAAAACATTCAGTACTTC. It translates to CASSLSRVAKNIQYF.

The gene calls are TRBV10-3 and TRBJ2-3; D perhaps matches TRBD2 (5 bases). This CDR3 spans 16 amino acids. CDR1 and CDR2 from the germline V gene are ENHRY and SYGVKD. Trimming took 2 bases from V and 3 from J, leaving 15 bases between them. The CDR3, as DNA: TGTGCCATCAGTGAGGGATCTAGCTCGGAGACAGATACGCAGTATTTT. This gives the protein CAISEGSSSETDTQYF.

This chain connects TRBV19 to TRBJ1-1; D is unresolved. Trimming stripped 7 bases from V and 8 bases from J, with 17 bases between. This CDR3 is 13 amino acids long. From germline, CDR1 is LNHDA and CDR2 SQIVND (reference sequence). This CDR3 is CASITRLTREAFF. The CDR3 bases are TGTGCCAGTATCACCCGGTTAACCAGGGAAGCTTTCTTT.

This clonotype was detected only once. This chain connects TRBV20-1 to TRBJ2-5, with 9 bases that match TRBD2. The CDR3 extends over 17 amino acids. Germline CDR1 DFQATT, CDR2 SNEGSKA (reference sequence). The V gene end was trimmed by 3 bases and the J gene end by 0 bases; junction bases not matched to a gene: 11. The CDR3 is CSARVGLAKKNQETQYF. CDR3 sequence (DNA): TGCAGTGCTAGGGTAGGACTAGCGAAAAAGAACCAAGAGACCCAGTACTTC.

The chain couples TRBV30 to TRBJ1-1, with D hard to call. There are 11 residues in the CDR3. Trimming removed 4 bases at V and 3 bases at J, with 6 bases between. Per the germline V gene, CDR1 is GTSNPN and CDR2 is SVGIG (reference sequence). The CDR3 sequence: CAWNEYTEAFF. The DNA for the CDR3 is TGTGCCTGGAATGAGTACACTGAAGCTTTCTTT.

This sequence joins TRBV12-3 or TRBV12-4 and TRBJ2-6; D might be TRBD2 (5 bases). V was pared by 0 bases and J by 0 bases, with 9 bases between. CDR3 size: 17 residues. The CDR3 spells CASSLAGSSSGANVLTF. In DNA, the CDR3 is TGTGCCAGCAGTTTAGCAGGGAGTTCCTCTGGGGCCAACGTCCTGACTTTC.

The CDR3 sequence: CASSYGGQPYNEQFF. CDR3 in DNA: TGTGCCAGCAGCTACGGAGGACAGCCCTACAATGAGCAGTTCTTC. V usage is TRBV13 and J usage is TRBJ2-1; D perhaps matches TRBD1 (6 bases). V gave up 4 bases and J gave up 2 bases, with 12 bases separating them. The CDR3 is 15 residues long. Looked up from germline, CDR1 is PRHDT and CDR2 is FYEKMQ (reference sequence).

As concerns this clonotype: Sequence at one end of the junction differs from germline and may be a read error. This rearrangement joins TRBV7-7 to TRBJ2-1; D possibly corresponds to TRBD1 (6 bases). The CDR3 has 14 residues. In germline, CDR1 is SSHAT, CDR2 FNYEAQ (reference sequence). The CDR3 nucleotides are TGTGCTAGCAGCCCCGGGACAATTAGTGGTGAGCAGTTCTTC. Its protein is CASSPGTISGEQFF.

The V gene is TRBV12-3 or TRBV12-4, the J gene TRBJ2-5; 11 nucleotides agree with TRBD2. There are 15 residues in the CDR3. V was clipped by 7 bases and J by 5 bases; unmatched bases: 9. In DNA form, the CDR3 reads TGTGCCAGCACCCTGTCTGCTAGCGGGGGGGAGACCCAGTACTTC. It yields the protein CASTLSASGGETQYF.

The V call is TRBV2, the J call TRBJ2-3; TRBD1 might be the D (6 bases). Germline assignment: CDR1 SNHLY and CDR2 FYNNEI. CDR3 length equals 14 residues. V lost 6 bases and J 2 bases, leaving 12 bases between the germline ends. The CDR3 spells CASRIQGHTDTQYF. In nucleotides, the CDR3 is TGTGCCAGCAGAATACAGGGCCACACAGATACGCAGTATTTT. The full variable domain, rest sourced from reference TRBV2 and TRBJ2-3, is EPEVTQTPSHQVTQMGQEVILRCVPISNHLYFYWYRQILGQKVEFLVSFYNNEISEKSEIFDDQFSVERPDGSNFTLKIRSTKLEDSAMYFCASRIQGHTDTQYFGPGTRLTVL.

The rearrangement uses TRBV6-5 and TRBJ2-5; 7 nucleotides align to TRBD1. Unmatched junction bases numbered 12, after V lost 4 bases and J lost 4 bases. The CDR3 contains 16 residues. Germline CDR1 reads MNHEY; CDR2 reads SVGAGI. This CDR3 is CASSSLTTGVGETQYF. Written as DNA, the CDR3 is TGTGCCAGCAGTTCGCTAACCACAGGGGTGGGAGAGACCCAGTACTTC.

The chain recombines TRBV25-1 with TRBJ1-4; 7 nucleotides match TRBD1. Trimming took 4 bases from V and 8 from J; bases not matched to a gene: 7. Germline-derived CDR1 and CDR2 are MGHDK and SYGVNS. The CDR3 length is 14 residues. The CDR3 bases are TGTGCCAGCAGTGGACAGGGTGATCCAGAAAAACTGTTTTTT. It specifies CASSGQGDPEKLFF.

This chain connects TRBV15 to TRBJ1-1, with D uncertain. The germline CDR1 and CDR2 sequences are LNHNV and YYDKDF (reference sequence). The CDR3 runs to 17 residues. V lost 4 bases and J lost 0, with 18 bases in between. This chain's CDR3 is CATSIRSGIPMNTEAFF. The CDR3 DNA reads TGTGCCACCAGCATACGAAGTGGAATACCGATGAACACTGAAGCTTTCTTT.

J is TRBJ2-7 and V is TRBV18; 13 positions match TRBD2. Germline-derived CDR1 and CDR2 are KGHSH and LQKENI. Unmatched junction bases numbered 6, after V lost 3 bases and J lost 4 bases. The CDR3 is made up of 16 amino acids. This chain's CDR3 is CASSPTSGRTNYEQYF. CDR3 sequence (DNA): TGTGCCAGCTCACCGACTAGCGGGAGGACTAATTACGAGCAGTACTTC.

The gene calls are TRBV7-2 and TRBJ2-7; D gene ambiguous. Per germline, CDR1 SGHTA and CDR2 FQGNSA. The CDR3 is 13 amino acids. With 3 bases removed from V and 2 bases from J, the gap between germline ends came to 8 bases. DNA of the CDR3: TGTGCCAGCAGCTTCTCCAGAGCCTACGAGCAGTACTTC. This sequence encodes CASSFSRAYEQYF.

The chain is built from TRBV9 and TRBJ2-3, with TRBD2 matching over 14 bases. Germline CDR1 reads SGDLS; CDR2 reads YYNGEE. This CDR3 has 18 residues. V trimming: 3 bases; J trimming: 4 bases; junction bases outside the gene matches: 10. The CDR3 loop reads CASSGLAGGEVYADTQYF. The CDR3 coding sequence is TGTGCCAGCAGCGGACTAGCGGGAGGGGAGGTGTATGCAGATACGCAGTATTTT. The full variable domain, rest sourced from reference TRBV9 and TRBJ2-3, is DSGVTQTPKHLITATGQRVTLRCSPRSGDLSVYWYQQSLDQGLQFLIQYYNGEERAKGNILERFSAQQFPDLHSELNLSSLELGDSALYFCASSGLAGGEVYADTQYFGPGTRLTVL.

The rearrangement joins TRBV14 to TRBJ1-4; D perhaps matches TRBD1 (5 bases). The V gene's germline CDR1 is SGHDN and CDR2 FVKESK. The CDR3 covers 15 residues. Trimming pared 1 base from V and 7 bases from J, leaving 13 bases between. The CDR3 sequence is CASSQGWGEPEKLFF. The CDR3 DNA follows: TGTGCCAGCAGCCAAGGATGGGGGGAACCTGAAAAACTGTTTTTT.

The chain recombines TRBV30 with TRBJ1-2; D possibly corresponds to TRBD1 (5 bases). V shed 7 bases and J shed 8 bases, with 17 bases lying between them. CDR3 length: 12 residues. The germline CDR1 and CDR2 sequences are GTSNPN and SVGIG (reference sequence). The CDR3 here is CASEPGPRGYTF. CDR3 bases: TGTGCCTCGGAACCGGGACCTCGCGGCTACACCTTC.

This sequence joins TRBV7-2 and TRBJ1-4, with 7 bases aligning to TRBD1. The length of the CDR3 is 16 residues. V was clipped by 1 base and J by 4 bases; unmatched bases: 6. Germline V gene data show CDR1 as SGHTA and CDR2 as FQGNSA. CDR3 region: CASSLDVGQVNEKLFF. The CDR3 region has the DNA TGTGCCAGCAGCTTAGATGTAGGACAGGTTAATGAAAAACTGTTTTTT. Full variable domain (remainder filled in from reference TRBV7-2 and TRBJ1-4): GAGVSQSPSNKVTEKGKDVELRCDPISGHTALYWYRQSLGQGLEFLIYFQGNSAPDKSGLPSDRFSAERTGGSVSTLTIQRTQQEDSAVYLCASSLDVGQVNEKLFFGSGTQLSVL.

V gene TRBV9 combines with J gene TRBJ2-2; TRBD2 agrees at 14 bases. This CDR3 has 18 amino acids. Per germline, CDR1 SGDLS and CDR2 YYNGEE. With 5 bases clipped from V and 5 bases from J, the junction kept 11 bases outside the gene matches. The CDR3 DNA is TGTGCCAGCAGGGGACTAGCGGGAGACCCTCCGGGAACCGGGGAGCTGTTTTTT. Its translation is CASRGLAGDPPGTGELFF. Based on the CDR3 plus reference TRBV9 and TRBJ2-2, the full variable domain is DSGVTQTPKHLITATGQRVTLRCSPRSGDLSVYWYQQSLDQGLQFLIQYYNGEERAKGNILERFSAQQFPDLHSELNLSSLELGDSALYFCASRGLAGDPPGTGELFFGEGSRLTVL.

CDR3 bases: TGCGCCAGCAGCCAAGGATTAGCGGGGATCGAATCCTACGAGCAGTACTTC. As protein: CASSQGLAGIESYEQYF. This chain links TRBV4-1 with TRBJ2-7; 8 positions match TRBD2. This CDR3 is 17 amino acids long. The germline V gene has CDR1 MGHRA and CDR2 YSYEKL. Unmatched junction bases numbered 9, after V lost 1 base and J lost 1 base.

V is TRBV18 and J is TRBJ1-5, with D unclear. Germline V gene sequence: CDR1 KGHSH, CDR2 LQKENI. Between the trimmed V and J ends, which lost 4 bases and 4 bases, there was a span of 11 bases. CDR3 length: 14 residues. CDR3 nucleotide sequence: TGTGCCAGCTCACGGGAAAGTCGTAATCAGCCCCAGCATTTT. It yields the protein CASSRESRNQPQHF.

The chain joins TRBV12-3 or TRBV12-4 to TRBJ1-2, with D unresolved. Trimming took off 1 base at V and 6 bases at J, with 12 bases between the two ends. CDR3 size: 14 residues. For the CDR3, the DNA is TGTGCCAGCAGTTTAGACGCCCTCCTGGATGGCTACACCTTC. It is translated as CASSLDALLDGYTF.

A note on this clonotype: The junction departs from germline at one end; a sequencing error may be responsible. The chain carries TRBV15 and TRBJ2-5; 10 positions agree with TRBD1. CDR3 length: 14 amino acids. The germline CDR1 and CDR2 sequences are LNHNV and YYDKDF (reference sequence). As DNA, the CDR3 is TGTGCCACCTCGGGACAGGGGTCCGCAGAGACCCAGCACTTC. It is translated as CATSGQGSAETQHF. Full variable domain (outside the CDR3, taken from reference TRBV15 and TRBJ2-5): DAMVIQNPRYQVTQFGKPVTLSCSQTLNHNVMYWYQQKSSQAPKLLFHYYDKDFNNEADTPDNFQSRRPNTSFCFLDIRSPGLGDTAMYLCATSGQGSAETQHFGPGTRLLVL.

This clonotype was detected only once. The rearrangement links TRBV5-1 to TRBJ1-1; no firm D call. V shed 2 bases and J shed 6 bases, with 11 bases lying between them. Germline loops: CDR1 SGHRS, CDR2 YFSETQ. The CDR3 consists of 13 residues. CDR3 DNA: TGCGCCAGCAGCTTTTATGTGGTGTCTGAAGCTTTCTTT. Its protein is CASSFYVVSEAFF.